The present entry profiles one TCR beta chain with its context. The junction shows a germline mismatch at one end, possibly a read error. The entry originates in a study of CD4 and CD8 cells across lung adenocarcinoma regions. TCRdb used MiXCR to reprocess the PCR reads, holding one entry per CDR3 protein. Of just over 20,000 distinct CDR3 sequences in the sample, roughly half were seen once. Samples came from patients with localized non-small cell lung adenocarcinoma. This CDR3 comprises 15 residues. Germline CDR1 reads MNHEY; CDR2 reads SMNVEV (reference sequence). The material sequenced was CD8+ T cells from the center of a lung tumor. The sequence was collected from a female donor with lung adenocarcinoma. The CD4 and CD8 labels of this study may be unreliable. The chain joins TRBV27 to TRBJ2-1; a possible D gene is TRBD1 (7 bases). Matching the DNA end better, TRBJ2-3 makes the J call doubtful. CDR3 DNA: TGTGCCGGGGGGCAGGGGGTAGGTGACCCAGATACCCAGTATTTT. Translating it yields CAGGQGVGDPDTQYF.